What follows are 30 T cell receptor beta chains derived from one specimen sequenced in a study of cytomegalovirus exposure and HLA in healthy donors. The PCR used 60 Vbeta and 13 Jbeta primers. Sequenced by immunoSEQ multiplex PCR; TCRdb stores in-frame clones only, minus some. This sample has around 120,000 clones; approximately 76% occur once, and the top ten carry 25% to 35%. Specimen: PBMCs. These receptors were obtained from a man in his sixties in good health and CMV-seropositive.

This clone was seen just once. This chain links TRBV7-2 with TRBJ2-3; 9 bases agree with TRBD2. Trimming cost V 1 base and J 5 bases; bases outside gene matches: 4. Germline CDR1 SGHTA, CDR2 FQGNSA. The CDR3 sequence is 15 residues long. The CDR3 spells CASSLEAGGIDTQYF. CDR3 DNA: TGTGCCAGCAGCTTAGAAGCGGGGGGTATAGATACGCAGTATTTT.

The chain couples TRBV4-1 to TRBJ1-4; no clear D gene. This CDR3 has 16 amino acids. Per the germline V gene, CDR1 is MGHRA and CDR2 is YSYEKL. The V gene lost 0 bases and the J gene lost 8 bases, with 16 bases spanning the gap. In nucleotides, the CDR3 is TGCGCCAGCAGCCAAGACCGCGGCGGCTTTCGAGAAAAACTGTTTTTT. It specifies CASSQDRGGFREKLFF.

The V call is TRBV18, the J call TRBJ1-1, with D uncertain. The CDR3 is 13 amino acids. The ends were cut back, 5 bases at V and 3 bases at J, with 10 bases in the middle. Germline CDR1 reads KGHSH; CDR2 reads LQKENI. The CDR3 nucleotides are TGTGCCAGCTCAACAAGATTCGACACTGAAGCTTTCTTT. Its translation: CASSTRFDTEAFF.

The J gene is TRBJ1-2, the V gene TRBV4-1, with 7 positions matching TRBD1. The junction had 9 bases not matched to a gene; V was cut back by 3 bases and J by 5 bases. The CDR3 runs to 15 residues. Germline-derived CDR1 and CDR2 are MGHRA and YSYEKL. CDR3 sequence reads: CASSQLGQVRYGYTF. The CDR3 region has the DNA TGCGCCAGCAGCCAGTTAGGACAGGTCCGTTATGGCTACACCTTC.

The chain links TRBV5-1 to TRBJ2-6; D may be TRBD1 (5 bases). The ends were cut back, 0 bases at V and 1 base at J, with 17 bases in the middle. In germline, CDR1 is SGHRS, CDR2 YFSETQ. The CDR3 length is 19 residues. Here the CDR3 reads CASSLGQIASLSGANVLTF. The CDR3 DNA reads as TGCGCCAGCAGCTTGGGACAGATTGCCAGTCTTTCTGGGGCCAACGTCCTGACTTTC.

The genes are TRBV5-1 and TRBJ1-5, with D possibly TRBD1 on 5 matching bases. V lost 3 bases and J 4 bases, leaving 11 bases between the germline ends. The CDR3 has 14 amino acids. The germline V gene has CDR1 SGHRS and CDR2 YFSETQ. CDR3 in amino acids: CASSSMGGNQPQHF. CDR3 sequence (DNA): TGCGCCAGCAGCTCAATGGGGGGGAATCAGCCCCAGCATTTT.

The rearrangement uses TRBV28 and TRBJ1-5, with TRBD1 identical over 8 bases. The CDR3 has 14 amino acids. V was pared by 7 bases and J by 6 bases, with 8 bases of the junction left unmatched. CDR1 MDHEN and CDR2 SYDVKM come from the germline V gene. This CDR3 reads CASNSGGSGQPQHF. Written as DNA, the CDR3 is TGTGCCAGCAATTCAGGGGGCTCGGGTCAGCCCCAGCATTTT.

The rearrangement links TRBV27 to TRBJ1-1; D may be TRBD1 (5 bases). CDR1 is MNHEY, CDR2 SMNVEV, per germline (reference sequence). The CDR3 is 14 amino acids. The germline V and J ends were trimmed by 2 bases and 4 bases, with 11 bases remaining between them. As DNA, the CDR3 is TGTGCCAGCAGTTTAGGGGGGAGCGGCACTGAAGCTTTCTTT. This sequence encodes CASSLGGSGTEAFF.

With respect to this clone: Within the sample, other DNA sequences also encode this same CDR3. The chain has TRBV9 and TRBJ2-3; 9 bases are a match to TRBD1. J was trimmed by 1 base and V by 0 bases; bases with no gene match: 0. Germline V gene data show CDR1 as SGDLS and CDR2 as YYNGEE. The CDR3 is 15 amino acids. The DNA of the CDR3 is TGTGCCAGCAGCGTAGGGACAGGGGGCACAGATACGCAGTATTTT. This sequence encodes CASSVGTGGTDTQYF.

The chain has TRBV11-2 and TRBJ1-1, with TRBD1 as a possible D gene (5 bases). The V gene's germline CDR1 is SGHAT and CDR2 FQNNGV. The CDR3 length is 13 residues. V shed 5 bases and J shed 4 bases, with 11 bases lying between them. The CDR3: CASSPGLGTEAFF. The CDR3 nucleotides are TGTGCCAGCAGCCCGGGACTTGGCACTGAAGCTTTCTTT.

The chain joins TRBV19 to TRBJ2-7, with 12 bases matching TRBD2. V was clipped by 6 bases and J by 1 base; unmatched bases: 4. This CDR3 is built from 15 residues. Germline assignment: CDR1 LNHDA and CDR2 SQIVND (reference sequence). CDR3 loop: CASRPGLAGSYEQYF. DNA of the CDR3: TGTGCCAGTAGGCCTGGACTAGCGGGATCCTACGAGCAGTACTTC.

This clone was seen a handful of times. The chain has TRBV10-3 and TRBJ2-5; TRBD2 might be the D (7 bases). V dropped 3 bases and J dropped 4 bases, with 12 bases sitting between them. The CDR3 totals 14 residues. Germline values: CDR1 ENHRY, CDR2 SYGVKD. The CDR3 region is CAISEARGAETQYF. CDR3 coding DNA: TGTGCCATCAGTGAAGCTCGGGGGGCAGAGACCCAGTACTTC.

The chain uses TRBV4-1 and TRBJ1-1; no clear D gene. The CDR3 spans 14 residues. Germline CDR1 reads MGHRA; CDR2 reads YSYEKL. The germline V and J ends were trimmed by 7 bases and 1 base, with 13 bases remaining between them. DNA for the CDR3: TGCGCCAGCAAAGTAAAGGAGGCGAACACTGAAGCTTTCTTT. This sequence encodes CASKVKEANTEAFF.

This chain uses TRBV7-7 with TRBJ2-7, with 8 nucleotides matching TRBD2. The CDR3 runs to 13 residues. Germline V gene data show CDR1 as SSHAT and CDR2 as FNYEAQ (reference sequence). V was clipped by 6 bases and J by 7 bases; unmatched bases: 8. CDR3: CASSSLGRGEQYF. The CDR3 nucleotides read TGTGCCAGCAGTTCCCTCGGGAGGGGAGAGCAGTACTTC.

This rearrangement joins TRBV19 to TRBJ2-1, with TRBD1 matching 9 bases. Germline-derived CDR1 and CDR2 are LNHDA and SQIVND (reference sequence). The CDR3 is 17 amino acids. Losses at the gene ends were 2 bases for V and 5 bases for J; bases not matched to a gene: 10. Written as DNA, the CDR3 is TGTGCCAGTAGTATACCTCTCGGACAGGGGTTCCACAATGAGCAGTTCTTC. Translation gives CASSIPLGQGFHNEQFF.

The gene calls are TRBV28 and TRBJ2-7; D remains unclear. The V gene lost 6 bases and the J gene lost 1 base, with 10 bases spanning the gap. The CDR3 is made up of 13 amino acids. Germline CDR1 reads MDHEN; CDR2 reads SYDVKM. In DNA form, the CDR3 reads TGTGCCAGCAGCCCGGTTGATTCCTACGAGCAGTACTTC. Translation gives CASSPVDSYEQYF. The full variable domain, in which reference TRBV28 and TRBJ2-7 provide the parts outside the CDR3, is DVKVTQSSRYLVKRTGEKVFLECVQDMDHENMFWYRQDPGLGLRLIYFSYDVKMKEKGDIPEGYSVSREKKERFSLILESASTNQTSMYLCASSPVDSYEQYFGPGTRLTVT.

The chain recombines TRBV6-4 with TRBJ1-2; TRBD1 aligns across 9 bases. The V and J ends lost 5 bases and 8 bases, in that order; junction bases with no gene match: 12. The CDR3 runs 15 residues. Germline V gene data show CDR1 as MRHNA and CDR2 as SNTAGT. The DNA of the CDR3 is TGTGCCAGCAGTTGGTCCGGGACAGGGATGTGGGGCTACACCTTC. Its protein product is CASSWSGTGMWGYTF.

The V call is TRBV7-9, the J call TRBJ1-1, with 8 positions matching TRBD1. V was clipped by 1 base and J by 10 bases; unmatched bases: 8. The CDR3 is 14 amino acids. CDR1 is SEHNR, CDR2 FQNEAQ, per germline (reference sequence). Here the CDR3 reads CASSLVGRGRGAFF. In nucleotides, the CDR3 is TGTGCCAGCAGCTTAGTGGGCAGGGGGCGAGGAGCTTTCTTT.

The chain recombines TRBV5-1 with TRBJ2-3; the D is unclear. The CDR3 contains 17 residues. CDR1 is SGHRS, CDR2 YFSETQ, per germline. The V and J ends lost 0 bases and 3 bases respectively, with 17 bases between them. In nucleotides, the CDR3 is TGCGCCAGCAGCTTGGCCATCTCACACCTTACGACAGATACGCAGTATTTT. Protein: CASSLAISHLTTDTQYF.

This chain connects TRBV9 to TRBJ2-4, with D maybe TRBD1 (6 bases). Germline CDR1 reads SGDLS; CDR2 reads YYNGEE. Trimming pared 3 bases from V and 7 bases from J, leaving 20 bases between. This CDR3 is built from 16 residues. The CDR3 protein is CASSDGGTGPSNIQYF. DNA for the CDR3: TGTGCCAGCAGCGATGGGGGTACAGGGCCGTCTAACATTCAGTACTTC.

The chain recombines TRBV25-1 with TRBJ2-3, with D possibly being TRBD2 (6 bases). The CDR3 runs to 18 residues. Germline V gene data show CDR1 as MGHDK and CDR2 as SYGVNS. V was pared by 7 bases and J by 2 bases, with 25 bases between. The DNA of the CDR3 is TGTGCCAGCACCCTGAATGGGGCTAGCGAAGGCCACACAGATACGCAGTATTTT. This gives the protein CASTLNGASEGHTDTQYF.

This clone was seen once. The chain employs TRBV19 and TRBJ1-1, with D possibly TRBD1 on 6 matching bases. V was clipped by 4 bases and J by 5 bases, with 11 bases between them. Germline V gives CDR1 LNHDA, CDR2 SQIVND (reference sequence). The CDR3 is 13 amino acids. CDR3 in DNA: TGTGCCAGTAGTACAGGGGTCCGGACTGAAGCTTTCTTT. This codes for CASSTGVRTEAFF.

The genes are TRBV5-6 and TRBJ2-3; no clear D. The CDR3 loop spans 15 amino acids. Trimming took off 4 bases at V and 0 bases at J, with 12 bases between the two ends. The V gene's germline CDR1 is SGHDT and CDR2 YYEEEE. The CDR3 DNA reads as TGTGCCAGCAGCCCCGTGGGCACTAGCACAGATACGCAGTATTTT. It encodes CASSPVGTSTDTQYF.

J is TRBJ1-2 and V is TRBV19; tentative D call: TRBD1 (6 bases). CDR1 and CDR2 (germline): LNHDA, SQIVND (reference sequence). Trimming removed 9 bases at V and 5 bases at J, with 19 bases between. CDR3 length: 14 amino acids. The CDR3 DNA sequence: TGTGCCAGCACCCGCCAACAGGGACATTATGGCTACACCTTC. Its protein product is CASTRQQGHYGYTF.

The chain combines TRBV25-1 with TRBJ2-7; 9 nucleotides line up with TRBD2. The V segment lost 4 bases and the J segment 5 bases; nucleotides outside the gene matches: 6. Germline CDR1 reads MGHDK; CDR2 reads SYGVNS. There are 14 residues in the CDR3. The CDR3 coding sequence is TGTGCCAGCAGTGGCAGCGGGAGGATTCACGAGCAGTACTTC. It yields the protein CASSGSGRIHEQYF.

This clone showed up just a few times. The genes are TRBV29-1 and TRBJ1-1; TRBD1 agrees at 9 bases. This CDR3 region has 16 residues. With 6 bases clipped from V and 0 bases from J, the junction kept 11 bases outside the gene matches. Germline assignment: CDR1 SQVTM and CDR2 ANQGSEA. The CDR3 nucleotides are TGCAGCGTAAAGACAGGGGGACGAAGCTTGAACACTGAAGCTTTCTTT. Translation gives CSVKTGGRSLNTEAFF.

This chain uses TRBV4-1 with TRBJ2-7, with D hard to call. The V end lost 4 bases, the J end lost 2 bases, and 12 bases lay between the germline ends. The germline V gene has CDR1 MGHRA and CDR2 YSYEKL. The CDR3 extends over 14 amino acids. The CDR3 sequence is CASSLRGGTYEQYF. CDR3 coding DNA: TGCGCCAGCAGCCTAAGAGGCGGTACCTACGAGCAGTACTTC.

This clone occurred a few times. This chain joins TRBV15 and TRBJ1-2; D might be TRBD1 (5 bases). Per germline, CDR1 LNHNV and CDR2 YYDKDF (reference sequence). Deletions cut 0 bases from V and 4 bases from J, with 15 bases between. The CDR3 has 16 residues. The CDR3 sequence: CATSRDKDIPRYGYTF. CDR3 in DNA: TGTGCCACCAGCAGAGATAAGGACATCCCCCGCTATGGCTACACCTTC.

V and J are TRBV21-1 and TRBJ2-2; the table calls TRBD2, which could not be checked here. TRBV21-1 has pseudogene status. The CDR3 loop spans 14 amino acids. The CDR3 DNA sequence: TGTGCCAGCTTTCCAGCCCCGCCAGCCGGGGAGCTGCTTTTT. Protein: CASFPAPPAGELLF.

This clone was seen only once. The chain uses TRBV10-3 and TRBJ2-6; D unclear. The V end lost 4 bases, the J end lost 2 bases, and 12 bases lay between the germline ends. Germline CDR1 ENHRY, CDR2 SYGVKD. The CDR3 contains 16 residues. The CDR3 DNA sequence: TGTGCCATCAGTGGAACAGCCATTACTGGGGCCAACGTCCTGACTTTC. Translated, it gives CAISGTAITGANVLTF.